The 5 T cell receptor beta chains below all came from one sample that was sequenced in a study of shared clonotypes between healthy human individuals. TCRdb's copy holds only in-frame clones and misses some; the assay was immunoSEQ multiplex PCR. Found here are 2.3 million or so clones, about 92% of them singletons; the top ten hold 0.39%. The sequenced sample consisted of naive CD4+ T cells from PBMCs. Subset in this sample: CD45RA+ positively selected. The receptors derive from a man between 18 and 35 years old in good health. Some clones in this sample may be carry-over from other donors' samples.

CDR3 in amino acids: CASSPAGSYGYTF. The CDR3 region has the DNA TGTGCCAGCAGCCCCGCTGGGAGTTATGGCTACACCTTC. The J gene is TRBJ1-2, the V gene TRBV7-2; unclear D gene. The CDR3 is made up of 13 amino acids. Between the trimmed V and J ends, which lost 5 bases and 5 bases, there was a span of 12 bases. Per the germline V gene, CDR1 is SGHTA and CDR2 is FQGNSA.

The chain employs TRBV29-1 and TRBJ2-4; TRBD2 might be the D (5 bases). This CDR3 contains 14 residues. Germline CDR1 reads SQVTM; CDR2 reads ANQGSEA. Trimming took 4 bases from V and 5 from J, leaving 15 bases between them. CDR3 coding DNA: TGCAGCGTTGGTAGCGATTCGACTGAAAACATTCAGTACTTC. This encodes CSVGSDSTENIQYF.

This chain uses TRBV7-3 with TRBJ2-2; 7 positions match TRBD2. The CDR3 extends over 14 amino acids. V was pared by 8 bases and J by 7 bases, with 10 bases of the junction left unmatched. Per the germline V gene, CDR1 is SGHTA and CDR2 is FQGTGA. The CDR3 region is CASREAGSGGELFF. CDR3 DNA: TGTGCCAGCCGTGAAGCGGGAAGTGGCGGGGAGCTGTTTTTT.

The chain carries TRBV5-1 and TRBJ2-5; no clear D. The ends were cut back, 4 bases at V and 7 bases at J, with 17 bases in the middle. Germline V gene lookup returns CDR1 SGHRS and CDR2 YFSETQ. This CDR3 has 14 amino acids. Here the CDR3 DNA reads TGCGCCAGCAGCCCGGACCCGTCCTCTTCGACCCAGTACTTC. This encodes CASSPDPSSSTQYF. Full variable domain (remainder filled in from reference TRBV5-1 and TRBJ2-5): KAGVTQTPRYLIKTRGQQVTLSCSPISGHRSVSWYQQTPGQGLQFLFEYFSETQRNKGNFPGRFSGRQFSNSRSEMNVSTLELGDSALYLCASSPDPSSSTQYFGPGTRLLVL.

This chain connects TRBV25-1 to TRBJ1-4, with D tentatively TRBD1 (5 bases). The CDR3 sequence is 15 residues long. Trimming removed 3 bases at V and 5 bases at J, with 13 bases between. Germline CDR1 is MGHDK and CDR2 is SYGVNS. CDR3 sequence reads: CASSDPTRGNEKLFF. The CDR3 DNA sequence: TGTGCCAGCAGTGACCCAACTCGGGGGAATGAAAAACTGTTTTTT.